The 5 T cell receptor beta chains given below trace back to one sample, sequenced in a study of neurological immune-mediated disorders. TCRdb ran MiXCR on the 5' RACE reads and lists one entry per CDR3 protein. The sample comprises 25,000 to 30,000 distinct CDR3 sequences, roughly 6.7% of which are singletons, and roughly 8.5% rests with the top ten. Sample: PBMCs. All receptors come from a woman in her 50s in good health.

This clonotype was observed many times. V gene TRBV5-1 combines with J gene TRBJ2-7; D may be TRBD1 or TRBD2 (5 bases each). V lost 4 bases and J 2 bases, leaving 10 bases between the germline ends. Germline CDR1 reads SGHRS; CDR2 reads YFSETQ. CDR3 length equals 13 residues. The CDR3 sequence: CASSRDGTYEQYF. The DNA of the CDR3 is TGCGCCAGCAGCAGGGACGGAACCTACGAGCAGTACTTC.

This clonotype was observed many times. The chain is built from TRBV7-2 and TRBJ2-2; D remains ambiguous. The CDR3 loop spans 13 amino acids. Germline assignment: CDR1 SGHTA and CDR2 FQGNSA. The V end lost 6 bases, the J end lost 6 bases, and 11 bases lay between the germline ends. The CDR3 spells CASRPRTAGELFF. The DNA for the CDR3 is TGTGCCAGCAGACCCCGAACGGCCGGGGAGCTGTTTTTT.

This clonotype was seen at least ten times. The V call is TRBV5-1, the J call TRBJ2-6; D perhaps matches TRBD1 (6 bases). V shed 3 bases and J shed 11 bases, with 15 bases lying between them. The V gene's germline CDR1 is SGHRS and CDR2 YFSETQ. The length of the CDR3 is 14 residues. The CDR3 DNA is TGCGCCAGCAGCTCCCGGGACATAAGGGACGTCCTGACTTTC. Its protein product is CASSSRDIRDVLTF.

This clonotype has a count of ten or more. CDR3 loop: CASSETKSNEQYF. In nucleotides, the CDR3 is TGTGCCAGCAGTGAAACGAAAAGCAACGAGCAGTACTTC. The chain couples TRBV6-1 to TRBJ2-7; no firm D call. The V and J ends lost 2 bases and 5 bases respectively, with 10 bases between them. There are 13 residues in the CDR3. Germline assignment: CDR1 MNHNS and CDR2 SASEGT.

The rearrangement uses TRBV2 and TRBJ2-2, with D perhaps TRBD1 (6 bases). CDR3 size: 14 residues. Trimming took 5 bases from V and 6 from J, leaving 13 bases between them. Germline-derived CDR1 and CDR2 are SNHLY and FYNNEI. The CDR3 region is CASSRQVEAGELFF. CDR3 DNA: TGTGCCAGCAGTCGACAGGTAGAGGCCGGGGAGCTGTTTTTT.